Listed here is a single TCR beta chain. CDR3 length: 14 residues. Germline CDR1 reads SGHTA; CDR2 reads FQGTGA. The V gene lost 3 bases and the J gene lost 5 bases, with 13 bases spanning the gap. TCRdb re-called the PCR reads with MiXCR, one entry per CDR3 protein. There are more than 85,000 distinct CDR3 sequences in the sample; over 45% occur only once, and around 10% lies in the top ten. These data belong to a study of CDR3 diversity in severe acne. The TCR comes from a male donor in good health, serving as a control. The sample was blood. The rearrangement uses TRBV7-3 and TRBJ1-1, with D possibly being TRBD1 (6 bases). The CDR3 loop reads CASSFAGAGTEAFF. DNA of the CDR3: TGTGCCAGCAGCTTCGCGGGGGCAGGGACTGAAGCTTTCTTT.